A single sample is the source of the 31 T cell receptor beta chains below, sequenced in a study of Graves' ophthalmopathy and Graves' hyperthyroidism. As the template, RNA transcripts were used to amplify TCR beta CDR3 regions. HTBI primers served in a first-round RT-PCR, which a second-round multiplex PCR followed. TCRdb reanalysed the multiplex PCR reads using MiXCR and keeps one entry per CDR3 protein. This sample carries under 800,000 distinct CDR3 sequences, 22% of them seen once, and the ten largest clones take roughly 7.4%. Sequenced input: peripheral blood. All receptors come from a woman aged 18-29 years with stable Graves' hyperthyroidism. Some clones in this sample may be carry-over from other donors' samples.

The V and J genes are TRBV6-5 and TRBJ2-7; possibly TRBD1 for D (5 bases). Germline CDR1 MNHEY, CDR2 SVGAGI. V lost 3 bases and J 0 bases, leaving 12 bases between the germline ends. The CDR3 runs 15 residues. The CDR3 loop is CASSYGQRTSYEQYF. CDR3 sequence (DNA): TGTGCCAGCAGTTATGGACAACGGACCTCCTACGAGCAGTACTTC.

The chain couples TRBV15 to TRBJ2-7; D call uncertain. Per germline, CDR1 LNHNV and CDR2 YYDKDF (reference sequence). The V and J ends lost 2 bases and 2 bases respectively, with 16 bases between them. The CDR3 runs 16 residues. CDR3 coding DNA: TGTGCCACCAGCAGACCTCCGGACCTTCTTCCCTACGAGCAGTACTTC. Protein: CATSRPPDLLPYEQYF. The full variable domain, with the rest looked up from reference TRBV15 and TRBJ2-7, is DAMVIQNPRYQVTQFGKPVTLSCSQTLNHNVMYWYQQKSSQAPKLLFHYYDKDFNNEADTPDNFQSRRPNTSFCFLDIRSPGLGDTAMYLCATSRPPDLLPYEQYFGPGTRLTVT.

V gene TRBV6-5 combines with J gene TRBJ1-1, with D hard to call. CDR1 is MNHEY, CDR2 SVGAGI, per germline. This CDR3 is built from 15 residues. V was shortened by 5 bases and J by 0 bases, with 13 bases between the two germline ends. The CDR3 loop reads CASSHFPGVNTEAFF. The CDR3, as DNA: TGTGCCAGCAGTCACTTCCCCGGCGTGAACACTGAAGCTTTCTTT.

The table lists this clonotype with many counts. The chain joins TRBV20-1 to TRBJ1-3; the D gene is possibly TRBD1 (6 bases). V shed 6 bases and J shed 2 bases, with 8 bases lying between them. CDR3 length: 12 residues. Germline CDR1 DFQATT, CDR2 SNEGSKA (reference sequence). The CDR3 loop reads CSAQGAGNTIYF. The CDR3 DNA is TGCAGTGCACAGGGCGCTGGAAACACCATATATTTT.

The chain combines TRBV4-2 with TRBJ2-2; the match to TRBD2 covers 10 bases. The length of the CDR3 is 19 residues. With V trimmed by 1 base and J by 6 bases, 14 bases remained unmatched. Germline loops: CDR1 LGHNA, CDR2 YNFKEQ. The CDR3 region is CASSQVTSSGRRDAGELFF. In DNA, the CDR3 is TGTGCCAGCAGCCAAGTCACCTCTAGCGGGAGACGGGACGCCGGGGAGCTGTTTTTT.

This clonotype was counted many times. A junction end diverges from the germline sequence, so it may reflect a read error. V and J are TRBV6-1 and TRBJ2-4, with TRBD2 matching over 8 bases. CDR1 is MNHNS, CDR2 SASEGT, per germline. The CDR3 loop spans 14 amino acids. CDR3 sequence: CASIISGVGNIKYF. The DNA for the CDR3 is TGTGCCAGCATCATTAGCGGGGTTGGAAACATTAAGTACTTC.

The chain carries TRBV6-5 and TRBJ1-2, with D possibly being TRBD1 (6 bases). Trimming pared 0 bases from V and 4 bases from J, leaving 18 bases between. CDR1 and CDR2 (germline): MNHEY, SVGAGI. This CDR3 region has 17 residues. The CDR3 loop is CASSYSRLGAGSYGYTF. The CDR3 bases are TGTGCCAGCAGTTACTCCCGGCTGGGGGCCGGAAGCTATGGCTACACCTTC.

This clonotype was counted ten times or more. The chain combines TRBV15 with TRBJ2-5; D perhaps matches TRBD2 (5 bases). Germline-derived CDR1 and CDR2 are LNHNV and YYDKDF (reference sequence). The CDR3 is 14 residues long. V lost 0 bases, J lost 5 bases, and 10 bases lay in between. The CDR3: CATSREAGGETQYF. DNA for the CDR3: TGTGCCACCAGCAGAGAGGCGGGCGGGGAGACCCAGTACTTC. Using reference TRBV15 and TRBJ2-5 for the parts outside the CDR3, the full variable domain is DAMVIQNPRYQVTQFGKPVTLSCSQTLNHNVMYWYQQKSSQAPKLLFHYYDKDFNNEADTPDNFQSRRPNTSFCFLDIRSPGLGDTAMYLCATSREAGGETQYFGPGTRLLVL.

The CDR3 nucleotides read TGCAGCGTCCCCGGGGGCCCCAGACAGGGAAGGATAAACACTGAAGCTTTCTTT. The encoded protein is CSVPGGPRQGRINTEAFF. This chain joins TRBV29-1 and TRBJ1-1; 7 bases are shared with TRBD1. The germline CDR1 and CDR2 sequences are SQVTM and ANQGSEA. The CDR3 totals 18 residues. Unmatched junction bases numbered 21, after V lost 6 bases and J lost 2 bases.

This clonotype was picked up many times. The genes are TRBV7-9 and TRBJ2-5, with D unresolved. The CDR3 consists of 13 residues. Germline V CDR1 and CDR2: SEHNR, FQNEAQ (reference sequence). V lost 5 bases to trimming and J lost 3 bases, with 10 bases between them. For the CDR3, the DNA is TGTGCCAGCAGCCGCCGGGCTGAAGAGACCCAGTACTTC. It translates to CASSRRAEETQYF.

The CDR3 DNA reads as TGTGCCAGCAGTGAAACCCGGACTAGCGAGCAGTACTTC. It yields the protein CASSETRTSEQYF. The chain carries TRBV6-1 and TRBJ2-7; TRBD2 aligns across 7 bases. The CDR3 sequence is 13 residues long. Trimming at V came to 2 bases and at J to 6 bases, leaving 4 bases not matched to a gene. Germline loops: CDR1 MNHNS, CDR2 SASEGT.

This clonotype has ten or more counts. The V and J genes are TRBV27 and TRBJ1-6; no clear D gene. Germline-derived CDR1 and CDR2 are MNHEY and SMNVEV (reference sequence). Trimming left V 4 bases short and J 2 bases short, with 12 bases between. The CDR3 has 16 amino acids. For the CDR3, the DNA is TGTGCCAGCAGTTCCCCGACAAGTACCTATAATTCACCCCTCCACTTT. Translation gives CASSSPTSTYNSPLHF.

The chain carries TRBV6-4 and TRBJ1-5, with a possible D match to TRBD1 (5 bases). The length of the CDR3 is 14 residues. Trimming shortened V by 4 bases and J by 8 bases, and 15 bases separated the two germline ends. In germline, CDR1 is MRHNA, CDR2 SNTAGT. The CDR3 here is CASSAEGEGKPQHF. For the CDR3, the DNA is TGTGCCAGCAGTGCGGAAGGGGAGGGGAAGCCCCAGCATTTT.

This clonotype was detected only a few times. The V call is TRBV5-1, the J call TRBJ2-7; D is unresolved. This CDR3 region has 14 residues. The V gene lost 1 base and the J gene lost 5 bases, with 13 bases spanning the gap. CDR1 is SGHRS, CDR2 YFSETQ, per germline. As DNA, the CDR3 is TGCGCCAGCAGCTTGACGCGGTTTTCAGACGAGCAGTACTTC. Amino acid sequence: CASSLTRFSDEQYF.

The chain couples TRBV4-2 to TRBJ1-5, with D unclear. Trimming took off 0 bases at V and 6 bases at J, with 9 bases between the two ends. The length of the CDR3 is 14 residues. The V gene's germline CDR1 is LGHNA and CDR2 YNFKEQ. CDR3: CASSQEGRSQPQHF. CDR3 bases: TGTGCCAGCAGCCAAGAGGGCAGGTCTCAGCCCCAGCATTTT.

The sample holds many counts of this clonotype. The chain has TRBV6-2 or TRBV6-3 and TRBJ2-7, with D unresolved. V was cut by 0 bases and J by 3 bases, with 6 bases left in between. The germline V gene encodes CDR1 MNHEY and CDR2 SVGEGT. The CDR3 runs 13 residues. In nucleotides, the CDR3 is TGTGCCAGCAGTTACTCACCCTGCTACGAGCAGTACTTC. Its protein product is CASSYSPCYEQYF.

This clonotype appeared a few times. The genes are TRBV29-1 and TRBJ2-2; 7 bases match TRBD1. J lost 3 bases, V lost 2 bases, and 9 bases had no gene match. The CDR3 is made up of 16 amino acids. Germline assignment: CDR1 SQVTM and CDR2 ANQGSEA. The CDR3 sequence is CSVESGAGGYTGELFF. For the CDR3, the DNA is TGCAGCGTTGAAAGTGGGGCAGGGGGTTACACCGGGGAGCTGTTTTTT.

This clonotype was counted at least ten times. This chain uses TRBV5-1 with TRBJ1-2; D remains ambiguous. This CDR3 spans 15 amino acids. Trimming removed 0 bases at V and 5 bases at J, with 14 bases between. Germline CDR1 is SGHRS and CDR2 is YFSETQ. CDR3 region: CASSLDNLIKYGYTF. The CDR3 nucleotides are TGCGCCAGCAGCTTGGATAACCTTATTAAATATGGCTACACCTTC.

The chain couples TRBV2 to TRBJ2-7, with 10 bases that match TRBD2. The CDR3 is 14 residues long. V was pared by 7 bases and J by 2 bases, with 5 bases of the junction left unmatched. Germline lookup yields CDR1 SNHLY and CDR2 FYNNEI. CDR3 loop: CASKRTSGTYEQYF. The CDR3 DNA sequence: TGTGCCAGCAAGAGGACTAGCGGTACCTACGAGCAGTACTTC.

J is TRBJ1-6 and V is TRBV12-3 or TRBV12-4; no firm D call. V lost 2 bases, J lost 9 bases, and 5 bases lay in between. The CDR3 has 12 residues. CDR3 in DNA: TGTGCCAGCAGTTTACCAGGTTCACCCCTCCACTTT. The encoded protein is CASSLPGSPLHF.

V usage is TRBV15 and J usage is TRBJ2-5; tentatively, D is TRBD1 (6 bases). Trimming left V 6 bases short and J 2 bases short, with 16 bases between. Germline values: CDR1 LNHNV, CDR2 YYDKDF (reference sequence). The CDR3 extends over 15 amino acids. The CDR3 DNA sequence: TGTGCCACCAGTCCGGGCGCGCAGGGGCAAGAGACCCAGTACTTC. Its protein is CATSPGAQGQETQYF.

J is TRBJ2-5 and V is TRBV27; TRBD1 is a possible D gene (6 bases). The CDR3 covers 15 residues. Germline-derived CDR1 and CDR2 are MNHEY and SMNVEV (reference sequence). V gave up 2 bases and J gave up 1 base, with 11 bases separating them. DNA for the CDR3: TGTGCCAGCAGTTTAAAGTGGGACATCCAAGAGACCCAGTACTTC. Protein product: CASSLKWDIQETQYF.

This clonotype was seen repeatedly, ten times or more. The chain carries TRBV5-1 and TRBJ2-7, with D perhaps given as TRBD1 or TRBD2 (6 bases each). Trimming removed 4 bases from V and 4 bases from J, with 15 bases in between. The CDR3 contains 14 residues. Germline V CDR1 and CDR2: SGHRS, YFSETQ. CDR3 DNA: TGCGCCAGCAGCCCCGGGGGCTTAGCTTACGAGCAGTACTTC. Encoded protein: CASSPGGLAYEQYF.

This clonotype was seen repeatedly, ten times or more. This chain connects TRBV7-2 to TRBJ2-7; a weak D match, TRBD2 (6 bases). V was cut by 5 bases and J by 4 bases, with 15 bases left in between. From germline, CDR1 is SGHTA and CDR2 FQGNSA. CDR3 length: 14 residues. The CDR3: CASSAPGLSYEQYF. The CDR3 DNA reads TGTGCCAGCAGCGCCCCGGGACTTTCGTACGAGCAGTACTTC.

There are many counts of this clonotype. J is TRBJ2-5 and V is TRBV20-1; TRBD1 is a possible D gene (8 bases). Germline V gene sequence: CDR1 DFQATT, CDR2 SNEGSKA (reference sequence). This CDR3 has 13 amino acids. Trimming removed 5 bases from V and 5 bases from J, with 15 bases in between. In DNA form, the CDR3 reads TGCAGTGCTTTGACAGGGGAGGGCGAGACCCAGTACTTC. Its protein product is CSALTGEGETQYF.

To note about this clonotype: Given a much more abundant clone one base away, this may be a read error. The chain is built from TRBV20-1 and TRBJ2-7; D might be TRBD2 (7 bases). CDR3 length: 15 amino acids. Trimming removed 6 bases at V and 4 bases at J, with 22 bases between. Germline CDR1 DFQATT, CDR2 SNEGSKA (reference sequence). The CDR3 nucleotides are TGCAGTGCAGAGACCCCGGGGGGCAGGGTGTACGAGCAGTACTTC. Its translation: CSAETPGGRVYEQYF.

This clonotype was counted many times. The CDR3 sequence: CASSPGVISNQPQHF. The CDR3 DNA sequence: TGTGCCAGCAGCCCAGGGGTGATTAGCAATCAGCCCCAGCATTTT. J is TRBJ1-5 and V is TRBV9, with TRBD1 as a possible D gene (6 bases). The CDR3 is 15 amino acids. V lost 4 bases and J lost 0, with 11 bases in between. Germline V gene lookup returns CDR1 SGDLS and CDR2 YYNGEE.

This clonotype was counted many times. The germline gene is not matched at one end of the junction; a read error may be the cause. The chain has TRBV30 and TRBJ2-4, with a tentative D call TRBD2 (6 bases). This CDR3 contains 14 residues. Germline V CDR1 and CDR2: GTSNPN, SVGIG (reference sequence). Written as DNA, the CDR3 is TGTGCCTGGGCCCTGGGAGGTTCGCGGAACATTAAGTACTTC. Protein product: CAWALGGSRNIKYF.

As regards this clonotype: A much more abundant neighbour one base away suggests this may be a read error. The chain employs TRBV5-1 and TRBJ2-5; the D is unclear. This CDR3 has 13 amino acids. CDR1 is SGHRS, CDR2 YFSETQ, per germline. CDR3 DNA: TGCGCCAGCTATCTGGCGCGCCAAGCGACCCAGTACTTC. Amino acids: CASYLARQATQYF.

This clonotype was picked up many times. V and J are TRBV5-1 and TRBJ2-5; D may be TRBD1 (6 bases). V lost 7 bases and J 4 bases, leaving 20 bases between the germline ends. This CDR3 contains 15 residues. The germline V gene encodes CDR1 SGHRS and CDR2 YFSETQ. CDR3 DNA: TGCGCCAGCGTCTACAATACAGGGTTGAGAGAGACCCAGTACTTC. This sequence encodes CASVYNTGLRETQYF.

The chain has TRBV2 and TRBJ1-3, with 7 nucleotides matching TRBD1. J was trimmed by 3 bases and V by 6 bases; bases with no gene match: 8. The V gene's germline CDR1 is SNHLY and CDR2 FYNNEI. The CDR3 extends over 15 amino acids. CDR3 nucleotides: TGTGCCAGCAGCATCACAGGGGCAAGTGGAAACACCATATATTTT. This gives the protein CASSITGASGNTIYF.